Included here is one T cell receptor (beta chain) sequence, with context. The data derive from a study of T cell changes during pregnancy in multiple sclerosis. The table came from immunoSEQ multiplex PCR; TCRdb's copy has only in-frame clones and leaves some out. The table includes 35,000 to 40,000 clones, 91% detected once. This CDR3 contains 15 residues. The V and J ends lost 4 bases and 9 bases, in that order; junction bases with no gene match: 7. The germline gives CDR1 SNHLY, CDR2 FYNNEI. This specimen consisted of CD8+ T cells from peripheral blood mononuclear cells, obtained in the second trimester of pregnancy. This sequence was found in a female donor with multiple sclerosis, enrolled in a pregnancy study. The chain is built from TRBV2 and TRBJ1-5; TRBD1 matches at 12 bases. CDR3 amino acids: CASSGGDRGRGPQHF. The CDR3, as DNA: TGTGCCAGCAGTGGGGGGGACAGGGGGCGAGGGCCCCAGCATTTT.